This T cell receptor (beta chain) was sequenced for a study of T cell changes during pregnancy in multiple sclerosis. Measured with immunoSEQ multiplex PCR; TCRdb has only the in-frame clones, and not every one. The sample consists of 35,000 to 45,000 clones, 90% to 95% of them appearing once. The germline V gene encodes CDR1 MRHNA and CDR2 SNTAGT. The J segment lost 0 bases and the V segment lost 0 bases, leaving 2 bases of the junction unmatched. The CDR3 loop spans 16 amino acids. The sequencing used CD8+ T cells from peripheral blood mononuclear cells, collected in the third trimester of pregnancy. The source of this sequence is a female donor with multiple sclerosis, enrolled in a pregnancy study. V and J are TRBV6-4 and TRBJ2-3, with 8 bases matching TRBD2. CDR3 DNA sequence: TGTGCCAGCAGTGACTCGCCGGGGGGGAGCACAGATACGCAGTATTTT. It specifies CASSDSPGGSTDTQYF.